The 9 T cell receptor beta chains listed next were all sequenced from one sample in a study of blood T cell repertoires in COVID-19. Sequenced by immunoSEQ multiplex PCR; TCRdb stores in-frame clones only, minus some. This table has 370,000 or so clones, roughly 80% appearing once. Material: peripheral blood. These receptors all come from a human donor with acute or convalescent COVID-19. The donor label of this sample is uncertain.

The chain links TRBV4-1 to TRBJ1-1; 8 bases fit TRBD1. This CDR3 has 14 amino acids. Trimming took 3 bases from V and 5 from J; bases not matched to a gene: 5. Germline CDR1 and CDR2: MGHRA and YSYEKL. In DNA, the CDR3 is TGCGCCAGCAGCCAGATAACAGGGGGGACTGAAGCTTTCTTT. This encodes CASSQITGGTEAFF.

The J gene is TRBJ1-3, the V gene TRBV6-5; 9 nucleotides line up with TRBD1. The length of the CDR3 is 14 residues. J lost 2 bases, V lost 6 bases, and 2 bases had no gene match. The germline gives CDR1 MNHEY, CDR2 SVGAGI. The CDR3 sequence: CASRGQGAGNTIYF. CDR3 in DNA: TGTGCCAGCAGGGGACAGGGTGCTGGAAACACCATATATTTT.

This sequence joins TRBV5-5 and TRBJ1-2; perhaps TRBD1 as D (5 bases). Trimming shortened V by 5 bases and J by 4 bases, and 18 bases separated the two germline ends. CDR1 is SGHKS, CDR2 YYEKEE, per germline (reference sequence). There are 15 residues in the CDR3. Written as DNA, the CDR3 is TGTGCCAGCAGGCCCATTCAGGACATTTCCTATGGCTACACCTTC. It yields the protein CASRPIQDISYGYTF.

V and J are TRBV30 and TRBJ1-6; perhaps TRBD1 as D (5 bases). Germline CDR1 reads GTSNPN; CDR2 reads SVGIG (reference sequence). There are 15 residues in the CDR3. Trimming stripped 3 bases from V and 6 bases from J, with 15 bases between. DNA of the CDR3: TGTGCCTGGAGCGATACGACAGTGCTTAATTCACCCCTCCACTTT. As protein: CAWSDTTVLNSPLHF.

This rearrangement joins TRBV30 to TRBJ1-3, with TRBD1 matching over 9 bases. Germline trimming cut 3 bases from V and 3 bases from J; bases unmatched to any gene: 3. Per germline, CDR1 GTSNPN and CDR2 SVGIG (reference sequence). This CDR3 is 14 amino acids long. The CDR3, as DNA: TGTGCCTGGAGGACAGGGGGAGGTGGAAACACCATATATTTT. Translated: CAWRTGGGGNTIYF.

This clone was seen once. V usage is TRBV2 and J usage is TRBJ1-5; perhaps TRBD1 as D (5 bases). Deletions cut 5 bases from V and 5 bases from J, with 13 bases between. The CDR3 totals 14 residues. The germline V gene encodes CDR1 SNHLY and CDR2 FYNNEI. The CDR3 loop is CASSFIREYQPQHF. DNA for the CDR3: TGTGCCAGCAGTTTTATCAGGGAATATCAGCCCCAGCATTTT.

The V and J genes are TRBV10-2 and TRBJ2-5; 13 bases map to TRBD2. Trimming took 2 bases from V and 5 from J; bases not matched to a gene: 11. Germline assignment: CDR1 WSHSY and CDR2 SAAADI. CDR3 length equals 18 residues. CDR3 nucleotide sequence: TGCGCCAGCAGTGAGATACTAGCGGGAGGGCCGTGGAGGGAGACCCAGTACTTC. Protein: CASSEILAGGPWRETQYF.

The J gene is TRBJ2-7, the V gene TRBV10-3; 7 bases are shared with TRBD1. The V gene end was trimmed by 0 bases and the J gene end by 3 bases; junction bases not matched to a gene: 2. The CDR3 totals 14 residues. Germline-derived CDR1 and CDR2 are ENHRY and SYGVKD. CDR3 sequence (DNA): TGTGCCATCAGTGAGTCCCAGGGGGACTACGAGCAGTACTTC. It translates to CAISESQGDYEQYF.

The rearrangement joins TRBV18 to TRBJ1-1; 8 bases align to TRBD1. Germline CDR1 is KGHSH and CDR2 is LQKENI. There are 16 residues in the CDR3. V shed 2 bases, J shed 2 bases, and the junction held 7 bases outside the gene matches. The CDR3 sequence: CASSPNLGQANTEAFF. CDR3 coding DNA: TGTGCCAGCTCACCAAACTTGGGACAGGCAAACACTGAAGCTTTCTTT.